Listed below are T cell receptor beta chains from one sample, sequenced in a study of cytotoxic CD8 clonotypes in ibrutinib-treated CLL. Method: immunoSEQ multiplex PCR; TCRdb's copy keeps in-frame clones and lacks some. The sample carries some 81,000 clones, about 76% recorded once. The sample in question was PBMCs, obtained after 12 months of ibrutinib treatment. The origin of the receptors is a human donor with chronic lymphocytic leukemia. Each CDR3 is given with its conserved first and last residue. The D gene is left open where the match is weak. The size of a clone is reported for some rows only, either as once, few or many, or as a class for expanded clones.

v_call	j_call	clone_size	d_call	cdr3_aa	cdr3_nt
TRBV19	TRBJ2-1	.	.	CASSIVAEPLSLQFF	TGTGCCAGTAGTATTGTGGCTGAGCCACTCAGTTTGCAGTTCTTC
TRBV27	TRBJ1-1	.	TRBD1	CASRPGTGGFTEAFF	TGTGCCAGCAGACCCGGGACAGGGGGCTTTACTGAAGCTTTCTTT
TRBV15	TRBJ2-1	.	TRBD2	CATSRTTSVGWNEQFF	TGTGCCACCAGCAGAACGACTAGCGTTGGTTGGAATGAGCAGTTCTTC
TRBV7-8	TRBJ1-3	once	.	CASSLGGAGNTIYF	TGTGCCAGCAGCTTAGGGGGGGCTGGAAACACCATATATTTT
TRBV12-5	TRBJ2-2	.	.	CASGLGRVDTGELFF	TGTGCTAGTGGCCTCGGCAGGGTGGACACCGGGGAGCTGTTTTTT
TRBV29-1	TRBJ1-4	.	.	CSYGGANEKLFF	TGCAGCTACGGGGGGGCTAATGAAAAACTGTTTTTT
TRBV9	TRBJ2-7	.	TRBD2	CASSKGAGSSYEQYF	TGTGCCAGCAGCAAGGGAGCGGGGAGCTCCTACGAGCAGTACTTC
TRBV7-2	TRBJ2-5	.	.	CASSLGDPSGTQYF	TGTGCCAGCAGCTTAGGTGATCCCAGCGGGACCCAGTACTTC
TRBV5-4	TRBJ2-7	.	.	CASSLGGGRSYEQYF	TGTGCCAGCAGCTTGGGCGGGGGCCGCTCCTACGAGCAGTACTTC
TRBV11-1	TRBJ2-3	.	TRBD2	CASSSGGTSLSGDTQYF	TGTGCCAGCAGCTCAGGGGGGACTAGCCTCTCGGGAGATACGCAGTATTTT
TRBV2	TRBJ1-2	.	TRBD1	CASRRGPDYGYTF	TGTGCCAGCAGGAGGGGGCCCGACTATGGCTACACCTTC
TRBV6-5	TRBJ1-1	.	.	CASTPKMLNTEAFF	TGTGCCAGCACCCCCAAAATGCTGAACACTGAAGCTTTCTTT
TRBV27	TRBJ1-2	.	.	CASSLWGNYGYTF	TGTGCCAGCAGTTTATGGGGAAACTATGGCTACACCTTC
TRBV5-5	TRBJ1-2	.	.	CASSQNPPYGYTF	TGTGCCAGCAGCCAAAACCCCCCCTATGGCTACACCTTC
TRBV18	TRBJ1-1	.	TRBD1	CASSPQTGGLGTEAFF	TGTGCCAGCTCACCCCAGACAGGGGGCTTGGGCACTGAAGCTTTCTTT
TRBV25-1	TRBJ2-7	.	TRBD2	CASREGRESGEQYF	TGTGCCAGCAGGGAGGGGCGGGAGTCGGGTGAGCAGTACTTC
TRBV5-1	TRBJ2-7	once	.	CASSTGPEQYF	TGCGCCAGCAGCACGGGCCCGGAGCAGTACTTC